The 25 T cell receptor beta chains in this list originate from one sample, sequenced in a study of blood T cell repertoires in COVID-19. Assay: immunoSEQ multiplex PCR; the TCRdb copy retains only in-frame clones and omits some. The sample lists about 120,000 clones, 79% occurring once. Material for sequencing was peripheral blood. The receptors stem from a man between 35 and 55 years old with active or convalescent COVID-19.

V gene TRBV3-1 (or the pseudogene TRBV3-2) combines with J gene TRBJ2-7; D not resolved. Trimming left V 4 bases short and J 9 bases short, with 22 bases between. The CDR3 length is 15 residues. Per the germline V gene, CDR1 is LGHDT and CDR2 is YNNKEL (reference sequence). CDR3 coding DNA: TGTGCCAGCAGCCCGCGACTTGAACACTACGATGGGCAGTACTTC. Its translation is CASSPRLEHYDGQYF.

The chain recombines TRBV9 with TRBJ2-5, with 7 bases identical to TRBD2. This CDR3 region has 15 residues. The germline V gene has CDR1 SGDLS and CDR2 YYNGEE. The V gene end was trimmed by 3 bases and the J gene end by 2 bases; junction bases not matched to a gene: 7. The CDR3 region is CASSGHSGPQETQYF. The DNA for the CDR3 is TGTGCCAGCAGCGGACATAGCGGGCCGCAAGAGACCCAGTACTTC. Filled out from reference TRBV9 and TRBJ2-5, the complete variable domain reads DSGVTQTPKHLITATGQRVTLRCSPRSGDLSVYWYQQSLDQGLQFLIQYYNGEERAKGNILERFSAQQFPDLHSELNLSSLELGDSALYFCASSGHSGPQETQYFGPGTRLLVL.

This clone was seen once. The rearrangement uses TRBV25-1 and TRBJ2-1; 9 bases fit TRBD2. The germline V gene has CDR1 MGHDK and CDR2 SYGVNS. Trimming removed 3 bases from V and 7 bases from J; junction bases left unmatched: 7. The CDR3 runs 15 residues. The CDR3 protein is CASSDFSGSKNEQFF. For the CDR3, the DNA is TGTGCCAGCAGTGACTTTAGCGGGAGTAAAAATGAGCAGTTCTTC.

The chain has TRBV9 and TRBJ2-2; TRBD2 aligns across 16 bases. The germline CDR1 and CDR2 sequences are SGDLS and YYNGEE. V gave up 3 bases and J gave up 4 bases; unmatched junction bases: 9. The CDR3 spans 19 residues. The CDR3 region is CASSAGGTSGRVGTGELFF. In DNA, the CDR3 is TGTGCCAGCAGCGCCGGGGGGACTAGCGGGAGGGTTGGCACCGGGGAGCTGTTTTTT. The full variable domain, its missing parts supplied by reference TRBV9 and TRBJ2-2, is DSGVTQTPKHLITATGQRVTLRCSPRSGDLSVYWYQQSLDQGLQFLIQYYNGEERAKGNILERFSAQQFPDLHSELNLSSLELGDSALYFCASSAGGTSGRVGTGELFFGEGSRLTVL.

Concerning this clone itself: This sample also contains other DNA sequences that code for the same CDR3. This chain links TRBV30 with TRBJ1-1, with D maybe TRBD1 (6 bases). V lost 0 bases to trimming and J lost 2 bases, with 10 bases between them. Germline V gene data show CDR1 as GTSNPN and CDR2 as SVGIG (reference sequence). The length of the CDR3 is 14 residues. The CDR3 coding sequence is TGTGCCTGGAGTGTAGGGGGTGGAAACACTGAAGCTTTCTTT. Translated, it gives CAWSVGGGNTEAFF.

The chain couples TRBV14 to TRBJ1-1; no firm D call. Germline values: CDR1 SGHDN, CDR2 FVKESK. CDR3 length equals 13 residues. The V gene lost 4 bases and the J gene lost 5 bases, with 11 bases spanning the gap. The CDR3 region has the DNA TGTGCCAGCAGCCTCGAGCGGGAGACTGAAGCTTTCTTT. This encodes CASSLERETEAFF.

The V and J genes are TRBV10-1 and TRBJ1-1, with unresolved D. Germline loops: CDR1 WNHNN, CDR2 SYGVQD (reference sequence). The CDR3 has 13 residues. Trimming shortened V by 11 bases and J by 1 base, and 14 bases separated the two germline ends. The DNA of the CDR3 is TGCGCCTCCACTGGGCCAGCGAACACTGAAGCTTTCTTT. Encoded protein: CASTGPANTEAFF.

In this sample, this clone turned up a few times. This chain uses TRBV6-4 with TRBJ2-1, with 13 bases aligning to TRBD2. Germline-derived CDR1 and CDR2 are MRHNA and SNTAGT. This CDR3 region has 15 residues. Unmatched junction bases numbered 6, after V lost 5 bases and J lost 8 bases. The CDR3 coding sequence is TGTGCCAGCAGTTTACTAGCGGGAGGGATGGATGAGCAGTTCTTC. It specifies CASSLLAGGMDEQFF.

The genes are TRBV20-1 and TRBJ1-5; possibly TRBD1 for D (6 bases). V was trimmed by 3 bases and J by 2 bases, leaving 11 bases between them. The CDR3 has 14 residues. Germline CDR1 is DFQATT and CDR2 is SNEGSKA (reference sequence). The CDR3 DNA reads as TGCAGTGCTAGTACAGGGTTAGGCAATCAGCCCCAGCATTTT. Translating it yields CSASTGLGNQPQHF.

The chain carries TRBV19 and TRBJ1-2; TRBD1 aligns across 7 bases. Unmatched junction bases numbered 8, after V lost 6 bases and J lost 7 bases. The germline V gene encodes CDR1 LNHDA and CDR2 SQIVND (reference sequence). The length of the CDR3 is 13 residues. Here the CDR3 reads CASRPEGARGYTF. CDR3 nucleotides: TGTGCCAGTAGACCCGAGGGGGCGCGTGGCTACACCTTC.

This chain uses TRBV10-1 with TRBJ2-1, with 14 bases lining up with TRBD2. Germline V CDR1 and CDR2: WNHNN, SYGVQD (reference sequence). This CDR3 contains 16 residues. The J segment lost 8 bases and the V segment lost 6 bases, leaving 9 bases of the junction unmatched. CDR3 residues: CASSAGLAGVSDEQFF. Written as DNA, the CDR3 is TGCGCCAGCAGCGCGGGACTAGCGGGAGTGTCTGATGAGCAGTTCTTC.

The rearrangement uses TRBV11-3 and TRBJ2-7; TRBD1 matches 8 bases. Germline CDR1 reads SGHNT; CDR2 reads YENEEA. This CDR3 contains 14 residues. J lost 6 bases, V lost 4 bases, and 8 bases had no gene match. The CDR3 loop reads CASSSTGGRSEQYF. The CDR3 DNA follows: TGTGCCAGCAGCTCAACAGGGGGAAGGAGCGAGCAGTACTTC.

The chain combines TRBV5-5 with TRBJ2-2; 8 nucleotides line up with TRBD2. V lost 4 bases, J lost 7 bases, and 6 bases stayed unmatched. This CDR3 contains 14 residues. CDR1 and CDR2 from the germline V gene are SGHKS and YYEKEE (reference sequence). The CDR3 reads CASSPSGRGGELFF. CDR3 coding DNA: TGTGCCAGCAGCCCCTCCGGGAGGGGCGGGGAGCTGTTTTTT.

V and J are TRBV6-1 and TRBJ1-2; no definite D call. This CDR3 comprises 15 residues. CDR1 MNHNS and CDR2 SASEGT come from the germline V gene. V lost 0 bases and J lost 4, with 12 bases in between. CDR3 amino acids: CASSEASHNPYGYTF. The CDR3 DNA is TGTGCCAGCAGTGAAGCGAGCCATAACCCCTATGGCTACACCTTC.

This clone was detected only a few times. The V and J genes are TRBV4-1 and TRBJ2-1; D might be TRBD2 (6 bases). Germline assignment: CDR1 MGHRA and CDR2 YSYEKL. The CDR3 extends over 16 amino acids. Between the trimmed V and J ends, which lost 0 bases and 7 bases, there was a span of 16 bases. CDR3: CASSQDPAGSRNEQFF. CDR3 DNA: TGCGCCAGCAGCCAAGATCCGGCGGGGAGTAGAAATGAGCAGTTCTTC.

The chain links TRBV5-5 to TRBJ1-2, with a possible D match to TRBD1 (6 bases). Germline V gene lookup returns CDR1 SGHKS and CDR2 YYEKEE (reference sequence). V lost 0 bases to trimming and J lost 6 bases, with 9 bases between them. This CDR3 has 13 amino acids. DNA for the CDR3: TGTGCCAGCAGCTTGGCGGCAGGGGATGGCTACACCTTC. This translates into CASSLAAGDGYTF.

CDR3 region: CASSYRPNYGYTF. The CDR3 DNA reads TGTGCCAGCTCTTACAGACCTAACTATGGCTACACCTTC. The chain uses TRBV27 and TRBJ1-2, with D unclear. The germline V and J ends were trimmed by 8 bases and 0 bases, with 10 bases remaining between them. This CDR3 is 13 amino acids long. The germline gives CDR1 MNHEY, CDR2 SMNVEV (reference sequence).

This sequence joins TRBV5-1 and TRBJ2-5, with 10 bases identical to TRBD2. Germline V gene lookup returns CDR1 SGHRS and CDR2 YFSETQ. This CDR3 has 19 amino acids. The trim removed 3 bases at V and 4 bases at J, leaving 18 bases unmatched. The CDR3 sequence is CASSSIGMGASGSLETQYF. The CDR3 DNA reads TGCGCCAGCAGCTCGATCGGGATGGGGGCTAGCGGGAGCTTAGAGACCCAGTACTTC.

The V call is TRBV18, the J call TRBJ1-2, with 7 bases that match TRBD1. The CDR3 is 14 residues long. V shed 6 bases, J shed 2 bases, and the junction held 6 bases outside the gene matches. CDR1 and CDR2 from the germline V gene are KGHSH and LQKENI. In nucleotides, the CDR3 is TGTGCCAGCTCCTCCACGGACAGGAACTATGGCTACACCTTC. Translating gives CASSSTDRNYGYTF.

The chain employs TRBV4-2 and TRBJ1-1; weak D call: TRBD1 (5 bases). Germline lookup yields CDR1 LGHNA and CDR2 YNFKEQ. This CDR3 spans 15 amino acids. V lost 1 base and J 3 bases, leaving 12 bases between the germline ends. CDR3 sequence reads: CASSQGRARDTEAFF. CDR3 DNA: TGTGCCAGCAGCCAAGGGAGGGCCAGGGACACTGAAGCTTTCTTT.

This clone was seen only a few times. The genes are TRBV6-5 and TRBJ2-3; unclear D gene. CDR3 length: 11 amino acids. V was shortened by 7 bases and J by 6 bases, with 8 bases between the two germline ends. Germline values: CDR1 MNHEY, CDR2 SVGAGI. In nucleotides, the CDR3 is TGTGCCAGCAAGACCGGGGATACGCAGTATTTT. Protein sequence: CASKTGDTQYF.

The chain couples TRBV29-1 to TRBJ1-1; D gene unclear. Trimming shortened V by 3 bases and J by 3 bases, and 5 bases separated the two germline ends. CDR1 SQVTM and CDR2 ANQGSEA come from the germline V gene. The CDR3 is 11 residues long. CDR3 sequence reads: CSVDSYTEAFF. The CDR3 DNA follows: TGCAGCGTTGACTCCTACACTGAAGCTTTCTTT. Full variable domain (missing parts from reference TRBV29-1 and TRBJ1-1): SAVISQKPSRDICQRGTSLTIQCQVDSQVTMMFWYRQQPGQSLTLIATANQGSEATYESGFVIDKFPISRPNLTFSTLTVSNMSPEDSSIYLCSVDSYTEAFFGQGTRLTVV.

This chain connects TRBV2 to TRBJ1-6; unclear D gene. V lost 7 bases, J lost 7 bases, and 11 bases lay in between. The CDR3 length is 13 residues. Germline-derived CDR1 and CDR2 are SNHLY and FYNNEI. For the CDR3, the DNA is TGTGCCAGCACCCCGCAGTGGAATTCACCCCTCCACTTT. It codes for CASTPQWNSPLHF.

The chain couples TRBV25-1 to TRBJ1-1; 11 bases match TRBD1. The germline CDR1 and CDR2 sequences are MGHDK and SYGVNS. V was clipped by 6 bases and J by 5 bases; unmatched bases: 5. The length of the CDR3 is 14 residues. CDR3 loop: CASRGQGGRTEAFF. The CDR3 DNA reads TGTGCCAGCAGGGGACAGGGGGGTAGGACTGAAGCTTTCTTT.

CDR3 protein: CASSPTYLSNQPQHF. CDR3 in DNA: TGTGCCAGCAGCCCAACCTATCTCAGCAATCAGCCCCAGCATTTT. This chain connects TRBV7-8 to TRBJ1-5; no clear D gene. The CDR3 contains 15 residues. Germline V gene sequence: CDR1 SGHVS, CDR2 FQNEAQ. The ends were cut back, 5 bases at V and 1 base at J, with 12 bases in the middle.